This T cell receptor beta chain was identified in a study of vaccination and CD4 T cells after COVID-19. Study summary: Controls had a CEFX pool, an HIV-1 Nef pool, or no peptide added.

This CDR3 contains 12 residues. Germline CDR1 and CDR2: SEHNR and FQNEAQ (reference sequence). V was pared by 5 bases and J by 3 bases, with 7 bases between. A remark on this clonotype: Its specificity is unknown.

This sample's treatment: roughly ten-day PBMC culture with coronavirus spike peptide pools or control peptides (ViraFEST assay). Dates of positive PCR ran from March to December 2020, before US Alpha, Beta and Delta variants. Oncomine TCR Beta short-read sequencing was applied to DNA from cultured CD4+ T cells. Each CDR3 protein gets one entry after TCRdb re-called the PCR reads with MiXCR. The sample consists of about 18,000 distinct CDR3 sequences, around 50% of them appearing once. The sequencing input was CD4+ T cells from blood, cultured in vitro. The chain uses TRBV7-9 and TRBJ1-1, with no clear D. This TCR came from a human donor who had recovered from COVID-19. CDR3 region: CASSLLDTEAFF. CDR3 nucleotide sequence: TGTGCCAGCAGCCTTTTGGACACTGAAGCTTTCTTT.